The 30 T cell receptor beta chains listed next were all sequenced from one sample in a study of blood T cell repertoires in COVID-19. Libraries were prepared by immunoSEQ multiplex PCR; TCRdb keeps only in-frame clonotypes and omits some of them. The sample contains about 200,000 clones, roughly 86% of which appear only once. The sample consisted of PBMCs or T cells enriched from blood (not recorded which). Every receptor here comes from a man aged 35 to 55 with acute COVID-19.

This chain joins TRBV19 and TRBJ2-1, with D possibly TRBD2 on 5 matching bases. Deletions cut 5 bases from V and 6 bases from J, with 11 bases between. This CDR3 is built from 13 residues. Germline V gene data show CDR1 as LNHDA and CDR2 as SQIVND (reference sequence). The CDR3 DNA reads TGTGCCAGTAGTCCTCCGGGGATCAATGAGCAGTTCTTC. Its translation is CASSPPGINEQFF.

This chain links TRBV9 with TRBJ2-5, with 8 bases aligning to TRBD2. Germline V gene sequence: CDR1 SGDLS, CDR2 YYNGEE. The CDR3 is made up of 14 amino acids. Unmatched junction bases numbered 7, after V lost 6 bases and J lost 3 bases. CDR3 sequence: CASNDPGLEETQYF. CDR3 DNA: TGTGCCAGCAACGACCCGGGACTAGAAGAGACCCAGTACTTC.

This sequence joins TRBV24-1 and TRBJ1-1, with D unresolved. Germline CDR1 KGHDR, CDR2 SFDVKD. This CDR3 region has 14 residues. V shed 4 bases and J shed 1 base, with 9 bases lying between them. CDR3 DNA: TGTGCCACCAGTGACCTGACACGGAACACTGAAGCTTTCTTT. Protein sequence: CATSDLTRNTEAFF.

The rearrangement joins TRBV28 to TRBJ2-7; 9 positions agree with TRBD1. Germline V gene lookup returns CDR1 MDHEN and CDR2 SYDVKM. The trim removed 2 bases at V and 1 base at J, leaving 3 bases unmatched. The CDR3 covers 15 residues. This CDR3 is CASSLSGTGSYEQYF. Here the CDR3 DNA reads TGTGCCAGCAGTTTAAGCGGGACAGGGTCCTACGAGCAGTACTTC.

This sequence joins TRBV18 and TRBJ2-1; the match to TRBD2 covers 9 bases. V dropped 3 bases and J dropped 7; count of bases not matched to a gene: 7. The CDR3 length is 15 residues. Germline V gene lookup returns CDR1 KGHSH and CDR2 LQKENI. CDR3 protein: CASSPGGLAGNEQFF. The DNA for the CDR3 is TGTGCCAGCTCACCGGGGGGGCTAGCGGGAAATGAGCAGTTCTTC.

This clone has only a few counts. The rearrangement links TRBV29-1 to TRBJ2-5; D remains unclear. Germline V CDR1 and CDR2: SQVTM, ANQGSEA. The germline V and J ends were trimmed by 4 bases and 5 bases, with 14 bases remaining between them. The CDR3 spans 13 residues. The CDR3 sequence: CSVVALRLETQYF. CDR3 coding DNA: TGCAGCGTTGTCGCGCTCCGTTTGGAGACCCAGTACTTC.

The chain joins TRBV7-3 to TRBJ2-2; no clear D gene. Germline values: CDR1 SGHTA, CDR2 FQGTGA. CDR3 size: 12 residues. V gave up 2 bases and J gave up 5 bases, with 3 bases separating them. This CDR3 reads CASSLRTGELFF. CDR3 sequence (DNA): TGTGCCAGCAGCTTACGGACCGGGGAGCTGTTTTTT.

This clone was recorded only once. CDR3 amino acids: CASSLLGARGTEAFF. CDR3 bases: TGCGCCAGCAGCCTTTTAGGGGCTAGGGGCACTGAAGCTTTCTTT. The V gene is TRBV5-1, the J gene TRBJ1-1; a possible D gene is TRBD1 (5 bases). Germline lookup yields CDR1 SGHRS and CDR2 YFSETQ. The CDR3 length is 15 residues. Between the trimmed V and J ends, which lost 4 bases and 4 bases, there was a span of 17 bases.

This chain connects TRBV7-2 to TRBJ1-2; maybe TRBD1 (5 bases). The CDR3 extends over 14 amino acids. Looked up from germline, CDR1 is SGHTA and CDR2 is FQGNSA. Between the trimmed V and J ends, which lost 3 bases and 1 base, there was a span of 9 bases. The CDR3 reads CASSFQGGNYGYTF. DNA of the CDR3: TGTGCCAGCAGCTTCCAGGGAGGTAACTATGGCTACACCTTC.

The rearrangement joins TRBV28 to TRBJ1-1; D unclear. The V end lost 7 bases, the J end lost 3 bases, and 12 bases lay between the germline ends. Germline loops: CDR1 MDHEN, CDR2 SYDVKM. The CDR3 runs 13 residues. The CDR3 coding sequence is TGTGCCAGCACCTCATCCGGTCACACTGAAGCTTTCTTT. Amino acid sequence: CASTSSGHTEAFF.

The chain couples TRBV24-1 to TRBJ2-7, with 8 bases matching TRBD2. The J segment lost 3 bases and the V segment lost 5 bases, leaving 11 bases of the junction unmatched. Germline assignment: CDR1 KGHDR and CDR2 SFDVKD. The length of the CDR3 is 16 residues. CDR3: CATSVSSSGSNYEQYF. CDR3 coding DNA: TGTGCCACCAGTGTTTCGTCCAGCGGGAGTAACTACGAGCAGTACTTC.

The V and J genes are TRBV28 and TRBJ2-5; D is perhaps TRBD2 (5 bases). Germline V gene lookup returns CDR1 MDHEN and CDR2 SYDVKM. The V and J ends lost 10 bases and 3 bases respectively, with 15 bases between them. CDR3 size: 13 residues. This CDR3 is CATVDVREETQYF. CDR3 nucleotides: TGTGCCACCGTCGATGTGAGGGAAGAGACCCAGTACTTC.

The chain couples TRBV5-1 to TRBJ1-6; no reliable D call. Trimming cost V 0 bases and J 5 bases, with 9 bases left between them. This CDR3 contains 15 residues. Germline V gives CDR1 SGHRS, CDR2 YFSETQ. This CDR3 reads CASSLAAVNNSPLHF. In DNA, the CDR3 is TGCGCCAGCAGCTTGGCCGCGGTCAATAATTCACCCCTCCACTTT.

This chain connects TRBV4-3 to TRBJ1-1; D is unresolved. Trimming pared 0 bases from V and 4 bases from J, leaving 12 bases between. The CDR3 is 15 residues long. Germline CDR1 and CDR2: LGHNA and YSLEER. CDR3 sequence reads: CASSQDVQLITEAFF. The CDR3 region has the DNA TGCGCCAGCAGCCAAGATGTACAGTTGATCACTGAAGCTTTCTTT.

V is TRBV5-4 and J is TRBJ1-1; no definite D call. Per germline, CDR1 SGHNT and CDR2 YYREEE (reference sequence). The CDR3 consists of 14 residues. Between the trimmed V and J ends, which lost 3 bases and 0 bases, there was a span of 9 bases. DNA for the CDR3: TGTGCCAGCAGCTACTACACCCTGAACACTGAAGCTTTCTTT. Amino acids: CASSYYTLNTEAFF.

The gene calls are TRBV7-9 and TRBJ2-2; 7 positions match TRBD2. The CDR3 has 16 residues. Trimming took 5 bases from V and 4 from J; bases not matched to a gene: 10. CDR1 and CDR2 (germline): SEHNR, FQNEAQ (reference sequence). The CDR3 reads CASSLPLAVLTGELFF. The DNA of the CDR3 is TGTGCCAGCAGCCTTCCTCTAGCGGTCCTCACCGGGGAGCTGTTTTTT.

This clone has more than one count but fewer than ten. The chain is built from TRBV5-1 and TRBJ1-6; 11 bases line up with TRBD1. Germline-derived CDR1 and CDR2 are SGHRS and YFSETQ. V lost 0 bases, J lost 10 bases, and 3 bases stayed unmatched. The length of the CDR3 is 15 residues. The CDR3 bases are TGCGCCAGCAGCTTGGGGACAGGGGGCAACTCACCCCTCCACTTT. Its protein is CASSLGTGGNSPLHF.

The V call is TRBV12-3 or TRBV12-4, the J call TRBJ1-5, with TRBD1 identical over 9 bases. V lost 10 bases, J lost 7 bases, and 8 bases stayed unmatched. The CDR3 consists of 13 residues. CDR3 residues: CATSGQGSQPQHF. For the CDR3, the DNA is TGTGCCACCTCGGGACAGGGAAGCCAGCCCCAGCATTTT.

The chain uses TRBV6-5 and TRBJ1-5; D gene unclear. Germline V gives CDR1 MNHEY, CDR2 SVGAGI. V dropped 6 bases and J dropped 7 bases, with 16 bases sitting between them. This CDR3 is 14 amino acids long. The CDR3 here is CASRFIEGNQPQHF. The CDR3 nucleotides read TGTGCCAGCAGGTTTATCGAGGGTAACCAGCCCCAGCATTTT.

The chain links TRBV14 to TRBJ2-5; TRBD2 might be the D (7 bases). The germline CDR1 and CDR2 sequences are SGHDN and FVKESK. V was trimmed by 0 bases and J by 8 bases, leaving 16 bases between them. This CDR3 is 15 amino acids long. This CDR3 reads CASSQDKKGGETQYF. The CDR3 DNA is TGTGCCAGCAGCCAAGATAAGAAAGGGGGGGAAACCCAGTACTTC. Looking up the rest from reference TRBV14 and TRBJ2-5 gives the full variable domain: EAGVTQFPSHSVIEKGQTVTLRCDPISGHDNLYWYRRVMGKEIKFLLHFVKESKQDESGMPNNRFLAERTGGTYSTLKVQPAELEDSGVYFCASSQDKKGGETQYFGPGTRLLVL.

The rearrangement uses TRBV11-3 and TRBJ2-1, with 8 positions matching TRBD2. The CDR3 spans 16 residues. The J segment lost 5 bases and the V segment lost 0 bases, leaving 6 bases of the junction unmatched. Germline-derived CDR1 and CDR2 are SGHNT and YENEEA. The CDR3 is CASSLESGRMNNEQFF. CDR3 in DNA: TGTGCCAGCAGCTTAGAAAGCGGGAGAATGAACAATGAGCAGTTCTTC.

The CDR3 coding sequence is TGTGCCAGCGTACTTGGTAGCGGGGTTTACGAGCAGTACTTC. Translated: CASVLGSGVYEQYF. V is TRBV6-4 and J is TRBJ2-7, with 8 bases lining up with TRBD2. The germline CDR1 and CDR2 sequences are MRHNA and SNTAGT. V shed 8 bases and J 4 bases; nucleotides not matched to a gene: 10. CDR3 length: 14 amino acids.

The chain uses TRBV4-1 and TRBJ1-1; perhaps TRBD1 as D (6 bases). V lost 0 bases and J 4 bases, leaving 12 bases between the germline ends. The CDR3 spans 15 residues. Germline loops: CDR1 MGHRA, CDR2 YSYEKL. The CDR3 nucleotides read TGCGCCAGCAGCCAAGATCGGTTAGGGGGCACTGAAGCTTTCTTT. Its protein is CASSQDRLGGTEAFF.

This clone has only a few counts. This chain joins TRBV7-3 and TRBJ2-1; 7 bases line up with TRBD2. CDR3 length equals 14 residues. V dropped 4 bases and J dropped 5; count of bases not matched to a gene: 5. Germline lookup yields CDR1 SGHTA and CDR2 FQGTGA. This CDR3 is CASSSPAGNNEQFF. CDR3 bases: TGTGCCAGCAGCTCACCAGCGGGGAACAATGAGCAGTTCTTC.

The J gene is TRBJ1-1, the V gene TRBV13; TRBD1 matches at 7 bases. The length of the CDR3 is 15 residues. V lost 0 bases to trimming and J lost 0 bases; unmatched junction nucleotides: 1. Germline V gene sequence: CDR1 PRHDT, CDR2 FYEKMQ (reference sequence). CDR3 loop: CASSLGGTVNTEAFF. CDR3 sequence (DNA): TGTGCCAGCAGCTTAGGCGGGACAGTGAACACTGAAGCTTTCTTT.

This chain links TRBV9 with TRBJ1-3, with TRBD1 matching 7 bases. J gave up 2 bases and V 3 bases, and 2 bases lay outside the gene matches. The CDR3 spans 14 residues. Per the germline V gene, CDR1 is SGDLS and CDR2 is YYNGEE. As DNA, the CDR3 is TGTGCCAGCAGCGCCGACAGGGCTGGAAACACCATATATTTT. It codes for CASSADRAGNTIYF.

Worth noting for this clone: The same CDR3 also results from other DNA sequences found in this sample. The chain employs TRBV19 and TRBJ2-2; D remains ambiguous. The CDR3 has 14 residues. CDR1 is LNHDA and CDR2 is SQIVND in the germline V gene (reference sequence). V shed 2 bases and J shed 1 base, with 5 bases lying between them. In DNA form, the CDR3 reads TGTGCCAGTAGTATATCGGGGAACACCGGGGAGCTGTTTTTT. The encoded protein is CASSISGNTGELFF.

The chain carries TRBV19 and TRBJ1-5; the match to TRBD1 covers 8 bases. V shed 3 bases, J shed 4 bases, and the junction held 11 bases outside the gene matches. CDR3 length equals 17 residues. Germline V lookup: CDR1 LNHDA, CDR2 SQIVND (reference sequence). CDR3 DNA sequence: TGTGCCAGTAGTATGGGCCCCGACAGGGGAGCAAATCAGCCCCAGCATTTT. Translation: CASSMGPDRGANQPQHF. The complete variable domain, with remaining parts taken from reference TRBV19 and TRBJ1-5, reads DGGITQSPKYLFRKEGQNVTLSCEQNLNHDAMYWYRQDPGQGLRLIYYSQIVNDFQKGDIAEGYSVSREKKESFPLTVTSAQKNPTAFYLCASSMGPDRGANQPQHFGDGTRLSIL.

Many counts were recorded for this clone. The chain combines TRBV29-1 with TRBJ2-2; possible D gene TRBD2, 6 bases. V was shortened by 1 base and J by 5 bases, with 11 bases between the two germline ends. This CDR3 contains 14 residues. Germline CDR1 and CDR2: SQVTM and ANQGSEA. The CDR3 spells CSVEGLRETGELFF. The CDR3 nucleotides are TGCAGCGTTGAAGGCTTGCGGGAAACCGGGGAGCTGTTTTTT.

V gene TRBV18 combines with J gene TRBJ2-1; a weak D match, TRBD1 (6 bases). With 3 bases removed from V and 4 bases from J, the gap between germline ends came to 13 bases. The CDR3 loop spans 15 amino acids. The germline V gene encodes CDR1 KGHSH and CDR2 LQKENI. The CDR3 reads CASSPTGFGYNEQFF. The DNA for the CDR3 is TGTGCCAGCTCACCTACAGGGTTTGGGTACAATGAGCAGTTCTTC. Based on the CDR3 plus reference TRBV18 and TRBJ2-1, the full variable domain is NAGVMQNPRHLVRRRGQEARLRCSPMKGHSHVYWYRQLPEEGLKFMVYLQKENIIDESGMPKERFSAEFPKEGPSILRIQQVVRGDSAAYFCASSPTGFGYNEQFFGPGTRLTVL.